A selection of T cell receptor beta chains follows, all from one sample in a study of CD8 T cells in Susac syndrome. From the immunoSEQ multiplex PCR reads, TCRdb called clonotypes with MiXCR, one entry per CDR3 protein. The sample contains around 270,000 distinct CDR3 sequences, around 89% of which appear only once. Sequencing used CD8+ T cells from PBMCs. These receptors all come from a human donor with multiple sclerosis. The CDR3 runs from the conserved cysteine through the conserved F or W. The D gene is left open where the match is weak. The listing skips clone size in some rows; elsewhere it reads once, few, many or a size class.

TRBV23-1	13	TRBJ2-2	-	-	TGCGCCAGCCCCCCCAAGGGCACCGGGGAGCTGTTTTTT	CASPPKGTGELFF
TRBV19	16	TRBJ1-5	-	-	TGTGCCAGTAGTCTCGACTTAGGGATACGCAATCAGCCCCAGCATTTT	CASSLDLGIRNQPQHF
TRBV6-2/TRBV6-3	17	TRBJ2-5	-	TRBD2	TGTGCCAGCAGTCATACCTCTAGCGGTGTTCCCCAAGAGACCCAGTACTTC	CASSHTSSGVPQETQYF
TRBV7-8	14	TRBJ1-1	-	-	TGTGCCAGCAGCTTAGGTGGGCAGAACACTGAAGCTTTCTTT	CASSLGGQNTEAFF
TRBV11-2	17	TRBJ2-4	once	-	TGTGCCAGCAGCTACGTGGGGGCGGGAATAGCCAAAAACATTCAGTACTTC	CASSYVGAGIAKNIQYF
TRBV24-1	14	TRBJ2-3	-	-	TGTGCCACCAAAGGGTCCTATAGCACAGATACGCAGTATTTT	CATKGSYSTDTQYF
TRBV27	14	TRBJ2-5	-	-	TGTGCCAGCAGTTTATACAGAAACCAAGAGACCCAGTACTTC	CASSLYRNQETQYF
TRBV4-3	16	TRBJ2-3	once	TRBD2	TGCGCCAGCAGCCAAGATACGGGGGGGTTGGCAGATACGCAGTATTTT	CASSQDTGGLADTQYF
TRBV30	12	TRBJ1-2	-	-	TGTGCCTGGAGTCCCTCATCGAGTGGCTACACCTTC	CAWSPSSSGYTF
TRBV5-1	15	TRBJ1-5	-	-	TGCGCCAGCAGCTTGGGTTTCGGTAGCAATCAGCCCCAGCATTTT	CASSLGFGSNQPQHF
TRBV28	20	TRBJ2-7	-	TRBD2	TGTGCCAGCAGTTTATCGGGTCTTGTCTCGACGACTAGCGCTGTATACGAGCAGTACTTC	CASSLSGLVSTTSAVYEQYF
TRBV4-2	20	TRBJ2-1	-	-	TGTGCCAGCAGCCAAGAGGGGTGGGGACAGGGCATTAGCGGGAGTATTGAGCAGTTCTTC	CASSQEGWGQGISGSIEQFF
TRBV30	15	TRBJ2-2	once	TRBD2	TGTGCCTGCCCTAAGGAGCGGGAGTTTTCCGGGGAGCTGTTTTTT	CACPKEREFSGELFF
TRBV6-4	15	TRBJ2-3	-	-	TGTGCCAGCAGTGAGACGATTCGCCGGGCAGATACGCAGTATTTT	CASSETIRRADTQYF
TRBV27	14	TRBJ2-3	few	TRBD2	TGTGCCAGCAGTTTGGGAGGGAGAGGAGATACGCAGTATTTT	CASSLGGRGDTQYF
TRBV4-1	15	TRBJ1-1	-	-	TGCGCCAGCAGCCAAGTCGGGCTAGGGTTCACTGAAGCTTTCTTT	CASSQVGLGFTEAFF
TRBV6-1	15	TRBJ2-4	-	-	TGTGCCAGCAGTACCACGGGACTAGCCAAAAACATTCAGTACTTC	CASSTTGLAKNIQYF
TRBV27	16	TRBJ2-2	-	TRBD2	TGTGCCAGCACAACCATAACGTTCGGGGGGATCGGGGAGCTGTTTTTT	CASTTITFGGIGELFF
TRBV27	17	TRBJ2-1	-	TRBD2	TGTGCCAGCGGACGGCTAGCGGGAGAACTAGGCTACAATGAGCAGTTCTTC	CASGRLAGELGYNEQFF
TRBV24-1	13	TRBJ1-2	-	-	TGTGCCACCAGTGCGGAGACAGCATATGGCTACACCTTC	CATSAETAYGYTF
TRBV4-3	16	TRBJ2-7	-	TRBD2	TGCGCCAGCAGCCAAGAGCATTTGGGACTACGATACGAGCAGTACTTC	CASSQEHLGLRYEQYF
TRBV20-1	14	TRBJ2-4	few	-	TGCAGTGCTAGAGATTGGGGATTGGAAAACATTCAGTACTTC	CSARDWGLENIQYF
TRBV19	14	TRBJ2-7	-	-	TGTGCCAGTAGTATGACATCCCTAAAGAACGAGCAGTACTTC	CASSMTSLKNEQYF
TRBV28	15	TRBJ2-1	-	TRBD2	TGTGCCAGCAGTTTCCTAGCGGGTCTCTACAATGAGCAGTTCTTC	CASSFLAGLYNEQFF
TRBV5-6	16	TRBJ2-1	-	-	TGTGCCAGCAGCTTGCTACAGGGAAGCTCCTACAATGAGCAGTTCTTC	CASSLLQGSSYNEQFF
TRBV7-9	15	TRBJ2-5	-	TRBD2	TGTGCCAGCAGCTTAGTGGGACTAGAGCAAGAGACCCAGTACTTC	CASSLVGLEQETQYF
TRBV25-1	16	TRBJ1-4	-	-	TGTGCCAGCAGTGCCCCGGGACTTGCAACTAATGAAAAACTGTTTTTT	CASSAPGLATNEKLFF
TRBV6-2/TRBV6-3	15	TRBJ2-1	-	TRBD2	TGTGCCAGCAGTTACGATATCAGCGGGAGCAATGAGCAGTTCTTC	CASSYDISGSNEQFF
TRBV18	16	TRBJ2-1	-	TRBD2	TGTGCCAGCTCATCGGTCCGGACCGGGACTAGCTGTGAGCAGTTCTTC	CASSSVRTGTSCEQFF
TRBV12-3/TRBV12-4	12	TRBJ2-3	-	-	TGTGCCAGCAGGGAAGCAACAGATACGCAGTATTTT	CASREATDTQYF
TRBV12-3/TRBV12-4	15	TRBJ2-1	-	TRBD2	TGTGCCAGCAGGGGACTAGCGGGGGCCTACAATGAGCAGTTCTTC	CASRGLAGAYNEQFF
TRBV2	14	TRBJ2-1	-	-	TGTGCCAGCAGGGCGACGTCGGGGCACAATGAGCAGTTCTTC	CASRATSGHNEQFF
TRBV20-1	11	TRBJ1-1	-	-	TGCAGTGCTCTGCGGGGCACTGAAGCTTTCTTT	CSALRGTEAFF
TRBV30	14	TRBJ2-1	-	-	TGTGCCTGGAGTGGCGGGATCTCCTACAATGAGCAGTTCTTC	CAWSGGISYNEQFF
TRBV12-3/TRBV12-4	12	TRBJ2-7	-	-	TGTGCCAGCAGCGGACAATCCTACGAGCAGTACTTC	CASSGQSYEQYF
TRBV4-1	12	TRBJ1-1	-	-	TGCGCCAGCAGCCAAATTGGGGGAGGGGCTTTCTTT	CASSQIGGGAFF
TRBV12-3/TRBV12-4	15	TRBJ2-7	-	-	TGTGCCAGCAGTCCCCGGGTGGAGGGAGTCTACGAGCAGTACTTC	CASSPRVEGVYEQYF
TRBV7-9	12	TRBJ1-5	few	-	TGTGCCAGCAGCCTGGACGTTCAGCCCCAGCATTTT	CASSLDVQPQHF
TRBV19	14	TRBJ2-7	once	-	TGTGCCAGTAGTATGGCCTCAATTTCCTACGAGCAGTACTTC	CASSMASISYEQYF
TRBV7-9	17	TRBJ2-7	-	TRBD2	TGTGCCAGCAGCTTTGTGCCCGGACTAGCGGGGGTCTACGAGCAGTACTTC	CASSFVPGLAGVYEQYF